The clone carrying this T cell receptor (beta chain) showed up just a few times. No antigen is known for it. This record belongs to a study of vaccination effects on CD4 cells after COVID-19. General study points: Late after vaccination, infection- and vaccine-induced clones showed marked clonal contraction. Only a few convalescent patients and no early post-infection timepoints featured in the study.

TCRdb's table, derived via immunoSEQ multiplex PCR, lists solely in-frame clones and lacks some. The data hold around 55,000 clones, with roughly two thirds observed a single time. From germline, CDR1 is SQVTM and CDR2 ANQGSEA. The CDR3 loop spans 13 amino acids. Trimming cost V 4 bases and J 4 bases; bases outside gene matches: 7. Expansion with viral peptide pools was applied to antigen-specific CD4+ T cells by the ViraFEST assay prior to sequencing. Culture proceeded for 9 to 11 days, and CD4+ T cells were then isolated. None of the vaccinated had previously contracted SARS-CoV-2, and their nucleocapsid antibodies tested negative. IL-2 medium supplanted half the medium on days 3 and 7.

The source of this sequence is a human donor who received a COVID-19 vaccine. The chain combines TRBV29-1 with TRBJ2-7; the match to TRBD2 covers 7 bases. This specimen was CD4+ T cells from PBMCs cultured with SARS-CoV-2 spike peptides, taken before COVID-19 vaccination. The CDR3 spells CSVVGRNLYEQYF. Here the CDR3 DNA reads TGCAGCGTTGTCGGGAGGAACCTTTACGAGCAGTACTTC.